These 14 T cell receptor beta chains share one sample of origin, sequenced in a study of cytomegalovirus exposure and HLA in healthy donors. This table comes from immunoSEQ multiplex PCR, and its TCRdb copy is limited to in-frame clones, with some not included. The table shows some 250,000 clones, with 75% to 90% occurring only once. Input material: PBMCs. These receptors all come from a woman between 25 and 40 years old in good health and CMV-seropositive.

The chain is built from TRBV19 and TRBJ2-5; 7 bases map to TRBD1. The germline V gene encodes CDR1 LNHDA and CDR2 SQIVND (reference sequence). The J segment lost 4 bases and the V segment lost 4 bases, leaving 6 bases of the junction unmatched. This CDR3 is 14 amino acids long. The CDR3 sequence: CASSKQGRAETQYF. The CDR3 DNA follows: TGTGCCAGTAGTAAACAGGGGAGAGCAGAGACCCAGTACTTC.

This clone was counted once. The gene calls are TRBV27 and TRBJ2-2; possible D gene TRBD2, 6 bases. The CDR3 totals 13 residues. Germline values: CDR1 MNHEY, CDR2 SMNVEV (reference sequence). V lost 6 bases, J lost 6 bases, and 11 bases lay in between. CDR3 in amino acids: CASSPGVSGELFF. In DNA form, the CDR3 reads TGTGCCAGCAGCCCGGGGGTATCCGGGGAGCTGTTTTTT.

The chain links TRBV13 to TRBJ2-1; no clear D. V was pared by 6 bases and J by 6 bases, with 15 bases between. In germline, CDR1 is PRHDT, CDR2 FYEKMQ (reference sequence). This CDR3 is built from 14 residues. CDR3: CASSHRASSNEQFF. Here the CDR3 DNA reads TGTGCCAGCAGTCACAGAGCTTCGTCCAATGAGCAGTTCTTC.

The rearrangement uses TRBV7-3 and TRBJ2-2, with 7 positions matching TRBD2. After removal of 3 bases from V and 6 bases from J, the junction contained 4 bases not matched to a gene. The CDR3 covers 14 residues. CDR1 SGHTA and CDR2 FQGTGA come from the germline V gene. CDR3 DNA sequence: TGTGCCAGCAGCTTTGGGCGGGAGCCCGGGGAGCTGTTTTTT. Its protein product is CASSFGREPGELFF.

The V gene is TRBV29-1, the J gene TRBJ1-1; no clear D gene. Germline V gene sequence: CDR1 SQVTM, CDR2 ANQGSEA. This CDR3 is 13 amino acids long. The V gene lost 6 bases and the J gene lost 2 bases, with 13 bases spanning the gap. The CDR3: CSVEIGGNTEAFF. The CDR3 DNA follows: TGCAGCGTCGAGATCGGCGGAAACACTGAAGCTTTCTTT.

Concerning this clone: Different DNA sequences within this sample yield the same CDR3. The V and J genes are TRBV5-1 and TRBJ1-1; D is perhaps TRBD1 (5 bases). Germline assignment: CDR1 SGHRS and CDR2 YFSETQ. This CDR3 has 12 amino acids. V was trimmed by 2 bases and J by 3 bases, leaving 5 bases between them. Here the CDR3 reads CASSLGDTEAFF. The CDR3 DNA reads TGCGCCAGCAGCTTAGGGGACACTGAAGCTTTCTTT. The entire variable domain, with the rest obtained from reference TRBV5-1 and TRBJ1-1, is as follows: KAGVTQTPRYLIKTRGQQVTLSCSPISGHRSVSWYQQTPGQGLQFLFEYFSETQRNKGNFPGRFSGRQFSNSRSEMNVSTLELGDSALYLCASSLGDTEAFFGQGTRLTVV.

V and J are TRBV28 and TRBJ1-5; D unclear. Trimming cost V 3 bases and J 2 bases, with 11 bases left between them. Germline values: CDR1 MDHEN, CDR2 SYDVKM. CDR3 length: 15 residues. The CDR3: CASSFTARGNQPQHF. Here the CDR3 DNA reads TGTGCCAGCAGTTTCACAGCGAGGGGCAATCAGCCCCAGCATTTT. The variable domain in full, completed from reference TRBV28 and TRBJ1-5, reads DVKVTQSSRYLVKRTGEKVFLECVQDMDHENMFWYRQDPGLGLRLIYFSYDVKMKEKGDIPEGYSVSREKKERFSLILESASTNQTSMYLCASSFTARGNQPQHFGDGTRLSIL.

This clone was observed once. The chain couples TRBV11-3 to TRBJ2-3; TRBD2 aligns across 13 bases. Germline trimming cut 5 bases from V and 4 bases from J; bases unmatched to any gene: 3. Germline CDR1 is SGHNT and CDR2 is YENEEA. The CDR3 consists of 15 residues. CDR3 bases: TGTGCCAGCAGCCGAACTAGCGGGAGGGCAGATACGCAGTATTTT. Its protein is CASSRTSGRADTQYF.

The chain has TRBV5-1 and TRBJ1-2; D remains ambiguous. Germline lookup yields CDR1 SGHRS and CDR2 YFSETQ. Between the trimmed V and J ends, which lost 3 bases and 4 bases, there was a span of 10 bases. There are 13 residues in the CDR3. CDR3 sequence: CASSSESGYGYTF. In nucleotides, the CDR3 is TGCGCCAGCAGCTCGGAGTCCGGCTATGGCTACACCTTC.

This clone was detected only a few times. The genes are TRBV7-9 and TRBJ1-4, with unresolved D. The CDR3 runs 13 residues. Deletions cut 5 bases from V and 4 bases from J, with 8 bases between. Germline V gene data show CDR1 as SEHNR and CDR2 as FQNEAQ (reference sequence). The CDR3 spells CASSRSVNEKLFF. The CDR3 coding sequence is TGTGCCAGCAGCCGGTCCGTTAATGAAAAACTGTTTTTT.

The gene calls are TRBV5-6 and TRBJ2-7; 9 nucleotides match TRBD1. Germline CDR1 SGHDT, CDR2 YYEEEE. Trimming at V came to 4 bases and at J to 7 bases, leaving 12 bases not matched to a gene. There are 15 residues in the CDR3. The CDR3 is CASSKQGARFLEQYF. CDR3 nucleotide sequence: TGTGCCAGCAGCAAACAGGGGGCGCGATTCTTAGAGCAGTACTTC.

This chain links TRBV11-2 with TRBJ2-1, with a possible D match to TRBD2 (6 bases). V gave up 2 bases and J gave up 8 bases, with 16 bases separating them. Germline-derived CDR1 and CDR2 are SGHAT and FQNNGV. There are 15 residues in the CDR3. The CDR3 here is CASSLRVLAPDEQFF. The CDR3 DNA follows: TGTGCCAGCAGCTTACGCGTACTAGCCCCTGATGAGCAGTTCTTC.

This rearrangement joins TRBV6-5 to TRBJ1-1; 8 bases match TRBD1. This CDR3 spans 15 amino acids. The germline V gene encodes CDR1 MNHEY and CDR2 SVGAGI. Unmatched junction bases numbered 14, after V lost 4 bases and J lost 10 bases. The CDR3 spells CASSSMTGATEGAFF. The CDR3 DNA sequence: TGTGCCAGCAGTTCCATGACAGGGGCCACTGAGGGAGCTTTCTTT.

The chain recombines TRBV27 with TRBJ2-7; TRBD1 is a possible D gene (5 bases). The CDR3 length is 17 residues. CDR1 MNHEY and CDR2 SMNVEV come from the germline V gene (reference sequence). V lost 1 base, J lost 7 bases, and 23 bases lay in between. CDR3 sequence reads: CASSLWSPTGYSVEQYF. The CDR3 DNA is TGTGCCAGCAGTTTATGGTCCCCTACAGGCTACTCGGTGGAGCAGTACTTC.